The 8 T cell receptor beta chains reported below all come from one sample, sequenced in a study of T-cell reconstitution after alpha-beta-depleted transplantation in children. Unique molecular identifiers tagged the TCRbeta library. TCRdb ran MiXCR on the PCR reads and lists one entry per CDR3 protein. Of around 700,000 distinct CDR3 sequences listed, less than 15% are singletons. Sequencing was performed on PBMCs, taken before TCRalphabeta/CD19-depleted stem cell transplant. The receptors originated from a girl aged 2 to 10 with congenital amegakaryocytic thrombocytopenia, due to receive a stem cell transplant.

This clonotype appeared a single time. The rearrangement uses TRBV20-1 and TRBJ2-1; weak D call: TRBD1 (6 bases). This CDR3 comprises 13 residues. CDR1 DFQATT and CDR2 SNEGSKA come from the germline V gene (reference sequence). V gave up 4 bases and J gave up 5 bases, with 12 bases separating them. The CDR3 here is CSATGDLNNEQFF. The CDR3 coding sequence is TGCAGTGCTACAGGGGACCTGAACAATGAGCAGTTCTTC.

The chain recombines TRBV3-1 with TRBJ1-2; D is ambiguous. Germline loops: CDR1 LGHDT, CDR2 YNNKEL (reference sequence). CDR3 length: 18 amino acids. The V end lost 8 bases, the J end lost 0 bases, and 25 bases lay between the germline ends. The CDR3 here is CASCLVGAGPLANYGYTF. The CDR3, as DNA: TGTGCCAGCTGTTTAGTTGGAGCCGGACCTTTAGCTAACTATGGCTACACCTTC.

The chain has TRBV28 and TRBJ1-4; D not resolved. Trimming removed 5 bases from V and 4 bases from J, with 14 bases in between. This CDR3 contains 15 residues. Germline CDR1 is MDHEN and CDR2 is SYDVKM. CDR3 bases: TGTGCCAGCAGTCCCCCAGGCCTACTTAATGAAAAACTGTTTTTT. Its translation is CASSPPGLLNEKLFF.

Only one count was recorded for this clonotype. This chain links TRBV12-3 or TRBV12-4 with TRBJ2-4, with a weak D call TRBD1 (6 bases). The V gene lost 3 bases and the J gene lost 0 bases, with 9 bases spanning the gap. The CDR3 has 15 amino acids. DNA of the CDR3: TGTGCCAGCAGTTTCTGGGGGCTAGCCAAAAACATTCAGTACTTC. It specifies CASSFWGLAKNIQYF.

This clonotype has at least ten counts. This chain connects TRBV25-1 to TRBJ2-7; 9 nucleotides align to TRBD2. The CDR3 contains 14 residues. Losses at the gene ends were 8 bases for V and 0 bases for J; bases not matched to a gene: 5. From germline, CDR1 is MGHDK and CDR2 SYGVNS. CDR3 protein: CASRPSGISYEQYF. The CDR3 DNA is TGTGCCAGCCGGCCTAGCGGGATCTCCTACGAGCAGTACTTC.

This clonotype was recorded at least ten times. The chain carries TRBV12-3 or TRBV12-4 and TRBJ2-7, with TRBD2 matching 14 bases. V gave up 1 base and J gave up 5 bases; unmatched junction bases: 10. There are 18 residues in the CDR3. CDR3 in DNA: TGTGCCAGCAGTTTAGGGGGACTAGCGGGAGTTCCCCTAGACGAGCAGTACTTC. It yields the protein CASSLGGLAGVPLDEQYF.

There are a few counts of this clonotype. The J gene is TRBJ2-5, the V gene TRBV21-1; the DNA was not compared with TRBD2, the D call given in the table. TRBV21-1 is noted as a pseudogene. The CDR3 extends over 17 amino acids. The CDR3 nucleotides are TGTGCCAGCAGCATCCTGAGACTAGCGGGCGCCCAAGAGACCCAGTACTTC. The encoded protein is CASSILRLAGAQETQYF.

V gene TRBV24-1 combines with J gene TRBJ1-2; tentative D call: TRBD1 (5 bases). Germline V CDR1 and CDR2: KGHDR, SFDVKD. The V gene lost 3 bases and the J gene lost 2 bases, with 12 bases spanning the gap. This CDR3 comprises 15 residues. For the CDR3, the DNA is TGTGCCACCAGTGATCCCTCCGGGACGAACTATGGCTACACCTTC. Protein sequence: CATSDPSGTNYGYTF.